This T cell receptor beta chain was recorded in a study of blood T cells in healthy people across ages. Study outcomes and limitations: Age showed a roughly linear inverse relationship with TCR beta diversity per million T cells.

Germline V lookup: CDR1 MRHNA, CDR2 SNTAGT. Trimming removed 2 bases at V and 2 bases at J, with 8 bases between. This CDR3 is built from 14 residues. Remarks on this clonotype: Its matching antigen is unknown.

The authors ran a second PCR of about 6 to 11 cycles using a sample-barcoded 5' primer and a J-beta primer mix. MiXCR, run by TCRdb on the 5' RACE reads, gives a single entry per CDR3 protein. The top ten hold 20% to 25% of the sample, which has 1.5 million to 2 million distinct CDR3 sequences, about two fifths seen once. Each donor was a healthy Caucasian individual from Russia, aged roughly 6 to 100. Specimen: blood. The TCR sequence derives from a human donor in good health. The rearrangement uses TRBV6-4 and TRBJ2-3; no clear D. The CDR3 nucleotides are TGTGCCAGCAGTGACCGCTGGAACACAGATACGCAGTATTTT. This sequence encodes CASSDRWNTDTQYF.